This T cell receptor (beta chain) was captured by sequencing in a study of blood T cell repertoires in COVID-19. Study in general: Spain, Italy and the United States supplied samples that represented acute and convalescent COVID-19. T cells, B-cell-depleted T cells, or PBMCs supplied cDNA or gDNA.

The CDR3 is 12 amino acids. Trimming pared 6 bases from V and 6 bases from J, leaving 11 bases between. Using immunoSEQ multiplex PCR, the repertoire was profiled, and TCRdb retains in-frame clones only, with some absent. The profile shows about 670,000 clones, 85% to 90% of them singletons. Sequencing input: peripheral blood. This sequence originates from a woman under 30 with acute or convalescent COVID-19. The chain combines TRBV12-3 or TRBV12-4 with TRBJ1-1; the D is unclear. This CDR3 is CASSPPYSEAFF. CDR3 sequence (DNA): TGTGCCAGCAGCCCCCCGTACTCTGAAGCTTTCTTT.